The clone carrying this T cell receptor beta chain has a handful of counts. Its matching antigen is unknown. The J segment lost 5 bases and the V segment lost 7 bases, leaving 3 bases of the junction unmatched. The CDR3 has 14 residues. Germline V gives CDR1 SGDLS, CDR2 YYNGEE. These data come from a study of T cells in Graves' hyperthyroidism and ophthalmopathy. General study findings and limits: A model using 13 V-J features told ophthalmopathy apart from stable hyperthyroidism.

Graves' hyperthyroidism was deemed stable absent ophthalmopathy progression within 18 months. The study enrolled patients aged 18 to 65 with newly diagnosed hyperthyroidism of under 2 months' duration. Amplified regions were TCR beta CDR3 sequences from RNA transcripts. A first-round RT-PCR of the TCR CDR3 used the HTBI primer set. MiXCR was run by TCRdb on the multiplex PCR reads, yielding one entry per CDR3 protein. The sample consists of about 740,000 distinct CDR3 sequences, 11% to 15% of them appearing once. This TCR was sampled from a woman under 30 with Graves' hyperthyroidism. The chain employs TRBV9 and TRBJ2-1; 13 nucleotides agree with TRBD2. What was sequenced was blood. The CDR3 here is CASQGTSGDNEQFF. The CDR3 DNA reads TGTGCCAGCCAGGGGACTAGCGGGGACAATGAGCAGTTCTTC.